These 28 T cell receptor beta chains originate from one sample sequenced in a study of blood T cell repertoires in COVID-19. Data came from immunoSEQ multiplex PCR; TCRdb stores just in-frame clones and leaves some out. There are 300,000 to 450,000 clones in the sample; about 87% occur only once, and 10% lies in the top ten. Sequencing used peripheral blood. The source of these receptors is a woman aged 25 to 45 with COVID-19, enrolled during active disease.

The chain combines TRBV24-1 with TRBJ1-2; 9 bases are shared with TRBD1. Germline V gene data show CDR1 as KGHDR and CDR2 as SFDVKD. This CDR3 comprises 16 residues. V dropped 4 bases and J dropped 8; count of bases not matched to a gene: 13. This CDR3 reads CATSDPDRGSFGGYTF. The CDR3 bases are TGTGCCACCAGTGACCCGGACAGGGGTTCATTTGGGGGCTACACCTTC.

J is TRBJ1-5 and V is TRBV9, with TRBD1 matching 11 bases. With 2 bases clipped from V and 7 bases from J, the junction kept 8 bases outside the gene matches. In germline, CDR1 is SGDLS, CDR2 YYNGEE. The CDR3 runs to 16 residues. The CDR3 bases are TGTGCCAGCAGCGTTGGGACAGGGGGTCTAGGACAGCCCCAGCATTTT. It specifies CASSVGTGGLGQPQHF.

This clone was picked up a small number of times. This chain joins TRBV19 and TRBJ1-1; 8 nucleotides line up with TRBD1. With V trimmed by 2 bases and J by 5 bases, 4 bases remained unmatched. The germline V gene encodes CDR1 LNHDA and CDR2 SQIVND (reference sequence). The CDR3 totals 14 residues. The CDR3 here is CASSIQGARTEAFF. CDR3 coding DNA: TGTGCCAGTAGTATACAGGGGGCGAGAACTGAAGCTTTCTTT.

The chain joins TRBV2 to TRBJ2-2; D perhaps matches TRBD1 (6 bases). CDR3 length: 14 amino acids. V gave up 4 bases and J gave up 4 bases, with 10 bases separating them. CDR1 is SNHLY, CDR2 FYNNEI, per germline. CDR3 sequence reads: CASSGTDPTGELFF. The CDR3 nucleotides are TGTGCCAGCAGTGGGACAGACCCCACCGGGGAGCTGTTTTTT.

The chain has TRBV6-5 and TRBJ2-7; weak D call: TRBD2 (5 bases). The length of the CDR3 is 15 residues. Germline lookup yields CDR1 MNHEY and CDR2 SVGAGI. Trimming took off 6 bases at V and 5 bases at J, with 20 bases between the two ends. This chain's CDR3 is CASSRSGVGRNEQYF. CDR3 coding DNA: TGTGCCAGCAGCCGTTCCGGGGTTGGGAGAAACGAGCAGTACTTC.

This clone was observed once. The rearrangement uses TRBV28 and TRBJ1-2; the match to TRBD1 covers 7 bases. Germline V gives CDR1 MDHEN, CDR2 SYDVKM. Trimming took 5 bases from V and 4 from J; bases not matched to a gene: 7. This CDR3 has 14 amino acids. The CDR3 coding sequence is TGTGCCAGCAGTCTGACAGGGTATACCTATGGCTACACCTTC. It encodes CASSLTGYTYGYTF.

The rearrangement links TRBV19 to TRBJ2-3; TRBD1 aligns across 12 bases. The V gene's germline CDR1 is LNHDA and CDR2 SQIVND (reference sequence). The length of the CDR3 is 15 residues. Unmatched junction bases numbered 8, after V lost 7 bases and J lost 6 bases. The chain's CDR3 is CASTAGTGGWDTQYF. Written as DNA, the CDR3 is TGTGCCAGTACCGCCGGGACAGGGGGCTGGGATACGCAGTATTTT.

The chain is built from TRBV15 and TRBJ2-3; TRBD2 matches 8 bases. CDR1 is LNHNV and CDR2 is YYDKDF in the germline V gene (reference sequence). With V trimmed by 0 bases and J by 1 base, 12 bases remained unmatched. This CDR3 spans 19 amino acids. CDR3 in DNA: TGTGCCACCAGCAGAGATAGGGTTCAGGCGGGAGGTGGCACAGATACGCAGTATTTT. Protein sequence: CATSRDRVQAGGGTDTQYF.

The rearrangement joins TRBV28 to TRBJ1-1; 7 bases map to TRBD1. V dropped 5 bases and J dropped 4; count of bases not matched to a gene: 10. In germline, CDR1 is MDHEN, CDR2 SYDVKM. The CDR3 is made up of 15 amino acids. Written as DNA, the CDR3 is TGTGCCAGCAGTCCCCCGAAAGGGGGCCTCACTGAAGCTTTCTTT. This gives the protein CASSPPKGGLTEAFF.

V gene TRBV6-1 combines with J gene TRBJ1-3; D unclear. The CDR3 loop spans 16 amino acids. With 1 base removed from V and 4 bases from J, the gap between germline ends came to 14 bases. CDR1 and CDR2 from the germline V gene are MNHNS and SASEGT. The CDR3 is CASSEVGKNVGNTIYF. CDR3 in DNA: TGTGCCAGCAGTGAAGTGGGCAAGAACGTAGGAAACACCATATATTTT.

V usage is TRBV5-4 and J usage is TRBJ1-1; no clear D. Trimming stripped 4 bases from V and 1 base from J, with 8 bases between. CDR3 length: 13 amino acids. Germline lookup yields CDR1 SGHNT and CDR2 YYREEE (reference sequence). CDR3 bases: TGTGCCAGCAGCCGGGAGGGGAACACTGAAGCTTTCTTT. Its translation is CASSREGNTEAFF.

The chain combines TRBV28 with TRBJ2-6; TRBD2 is a possible D gene (7 bases). Trimming removed 5 bases from V and 3 bases from J, with 11 bases in between. CDR3 size: 15 residues. Per germline, CDR1 MDHEN and CDR2 SYDVKM. CDR3: CASSKGGVGANVLTF. The CDR3 nucleotides read TGTGCCAGCAGTAAAGGGGGGGTTGGGGCCAACGTCCTGACTTTC.

The gene calls are TRBV5-1 and TRBJ2-1; 9 bases fit TRBD2. This CDR3 is 16 amino acids long. Germline V gene sequence: CDR1 SGHRS, CDR2 YFSETQ. The ends lost 3 bases at V and 5 bases at J; junction bases unmatched: 9. The CDR3 region is CASSSLRLAEDNEQFF. CDR3 bases: TGCGCCAGCAGCTCCCTACGACTAGCGGAGGACAATGAGCAGTTCTTC.

CDR3 sequence: CASSYGGQGSYEQYF. The CDR3 coding sequence is TGTGCCAGCAGTTACGGGGGACAGGGCTCCTACGAGCAGTACTTC. The V call is TRBV6-5, the J call TRBJ2-7; TRBD1 matches 9 bases. The CDR3 is made up of 15 amino acids. Trimming at V came to 2 bases and at J to 0 bases, leaving 2 bases not matched to a gene. From germline, CDR1 is MNHEY and CDR2 SVGAGI.

This chain joins TRBV7-3 and TRBJ2-7; 8 nucleotides align to TRBD1. The germline V gene encodes CDR1 SGHTA and CDR2 FQGTGA. V gave up 2 bases and J gave up 3 bases; unmatched junction bases: 6. The CDR3 contains 15 residues. In DNA, the CDR3 is TGTGCCAGCAGCTTATCAGGGGGCGGAATCTACGAGCAGTACTTC. Its protein is CASSLSGGGIYEQYF.

The chain uses TRBV5-1 and TRBJ2-5, with TRBD2 matching over 9 bases. Germline loops: CDR1 SGHRS, CDR2 YFSETQ. The V segment lost 5 bases and the J segment 5 bases; nucleotides outside the gene matches: 13. This CDR3 contains 16 residues. CDR3 coding DNA: TGCGCCAGCAGACCCACGGCGGGAGGGCCGGGGGAGACCCAGTACTTC. Protein sequence: CASRPTAGGPGETQYF.

V usage is TRBV23-1 and J usage is TRBJ2-2; TRBD1 might be the D (5 bases). TRBV23-1 counts as an open reading frame of uncertain function. The CDR3 sequence is 16 residues long. The V and J ends lost 5 bases and 0 bases respectively, with 13 bases between them. Here the CDR3 DNA reads TGCGCCAGCAGTTCTCAGACAGAGACGAACACCGGGGAGCTGTTTTTT. It encodes CASSSQTETNTGELFF.

The chain employs TRBV12-5 and TRBJ2-5, with 9 bases lining up with TRBD2. The CDR3 runs 14 residues. With V trimmed by 8 bases and J by 5 bases, 9 bases remained unmatched. Per germline, CDR1 LGHNT and CDR2 FRNRAP. The CDR3 DNA reads as TGTGCTAGTAGTGGCGGGAGGGCCTGGGAGACCCAGTACTTC. This encodes CASSGGRAWETQYF.

The chain employs TRBV25-1 and TRBJ2-3; 9 bases match TRBD2. The length of the CDR3 is 15 residues. Germline CDR1 MGHDK, CDR2 SYGVNS. V lost 8 bases, J lost 4 bases, and 10 bases stayed unmatched. The CDR3 region is CASAGREGLADTQYF. As DNA, the CDR3 is TGTGCCAGCGCCGGGCGGGAGGGCCTTGCAGATACGCAGTATTTT.

This chain uses TRBV9 with TRBJ1-2; a weak D match, TRBD1 (6 bases). Germline V gene sequence: CDR1 SGDLS, CDR2 YYNGEE. This CDR3 is 15 amino acids long. The V end lost 4 bases, the J end lost 3 bases, and 16 bases lay between the germline ends. The CDR3 nucleotides read TGTGCCAGCAGCCCGAGCTGGGGGGGCTACTATGGCTACACCTTC. This encodes CASSPSWGGYYGYTF.

This clone has only one observation. J is TRBJ2-1 and V is TRBV5-4, with 7 bases fitting TRBD1. Germline CDR1 SGHNT, CDR2 YYREEE (reference sequence). The CDR3 is made up of 15 amino acids. Germline trimming cut 6 bases from V and 9 bases from J; bases unmatched to any gene: 15. CDR3 loop: CASTLPGQLSGEQFF. CDR3 nucleotide sequence: TGTGCCAGCACTTTACCGGGACAGCTGTCTGGTGAGCAGTTCTTC.

This chain links TRBV10-3 with TRBJ1-1; 9 bases map to TRBD1. Losses at the gene ends were 10 bases for V and 6 bases for J; bases not matched to a gene: 6. The germline CDR1 and CDR2 sequences are ENHRY and SYGVKD. The CDR3 totals 12 residues. The CDR3: CASRDRASEAFF. The CDR3 nucleotides read TGTGCCAGTCGGGACAGGGCATCTGAAGCTTTCTTT.

This clone was seen a single time. The V gene is TRBV18, the J gene TRBJ2-3, with TRBD2 matching over 11 bases. CDR3 length: 16 residues. Germline V CDR1 and CDR2: KGHSH, LQKENI. V shed 0 bases, J shed 4 bases, and the junction held 3 bases outside the gene matches. This CDR3 is CASSPPTSGSADTQYF. The CDR3 DNA reads TGTGCCAGCTCACCACCAACTAGCGGGAGTGCAGATACGCAGTATTTT.

This clone has just one count. J is TRBJ1-1 and V is TRBV28, with D unresolved. V was trimmed by 4 bases and J by 0 bases, leaving 12 bases between them. Germline V gives CDR1 MDHEN, CDR2 SYDVKM. The CDR3 has 15 amino acids. Here the CDR3 reads CASSSYRDMNTEAFF. For the CDR3, the DNA is TGTGCCAGCAGTTCCTACAGAGATATGAACACTGAAGCTTTCTTT.

This chain connects TRBV11-3 to TRBJ2-1; 10 bases are a match to TRBD2. V was clipped by 4 bases and J by 5 bases; unmatched bases: 5. The germline CDR1 and CDR2 sequences are SGHNT and YENEEA. This CDR3 is 15 amino acids long. The CDR3 DNA is TGTGCCAGCAGCTCCTATGGACTAGCGGACAATGAGCAGTTCTTC. This gives the protein CASSSYGLADNEQFF. Drawing the rest from reference TRBV11-3 and TRBJ2-1, the complete variable domain is EAGVVQSPRYKIIEKKQPVAFWCNPISGHNTLYWYLQNLGQGPELLIRYENEEAVDDSQLPKDRFSAERLKGVDSTLKIQPAELGDSAVYLCASSSYGLADNEQFFGPGTRLTVL.

The rearrangement joins TRBV19 to TRBJ2-2, with 9 bases aligning to TRBD2. The germline V gene has CDR1 LNHDA and CDR2 SQIVND (reference sequence). This CDR3 has 19 amino acids. The V gene end was trimmed by 3 bases and the J gene end by 2 bases; junction bases not matched to a gene: 13. This chain's CDR3 is CASSIREGWTSVNTGELFF. DNA for the CDR3: TGTGCCAGTAGTATTAGGGAGGGTTGGACTAGCGTAAACACCGGGGAGCTGTTTTTT.

The chain joins TRBV9 to TRBJ1-2; 8 positions agree with TRBD1. In germline, CDR1 is SGDLS, CDR2 YYNGEE. The CDR3 is made up of 15 amino acids. With V trimmed by 2 bases and J by 5 bases, 8 bases remained unmatched. CDR3 nucleotide sequence: TGTGCCAGCAGCGTCGCCGGACAGGGAATGTATGGCTACACCTTC. As protein: CASSVAGQGMYGYTF. The full variable domain, with the rest looked up from reference TRBV9 and TRBJ1-2, is DSGVTQTPKHLITATGQRVTLRCSPRSGDLSVYWYQQSLDQGLQFLIQYYNGEERAKGNILERFSAQQFPDLHSELNLSSLELGDSALYFCASSVAGQGMYGYTFGSGTRLTVV.

The CDR3: CASSPTYEQYF. The CDR3, as DNA: TGTGCCAGCAGCCCCACCTACGAGCAGTACTTC. The chain couples TRBV7-2 to TRBJ2-7, with no clear D. CDR1 and CDR2 from the germline V gene are SGHTA and FQGNSA. The length of the CDR3 is 11 residues. The V end lost 5 bases, the J end lost 2 bases, and 4 bases lay between the germline ends. The full variable domain, in which reference TRBV7-2 and TRBJ2-7 provide the parts outside the CDR3, is GAGVSQSPSNKVTEKGKDVELRCDPISGHTALYWYRQSLGQGLEFLIYFQGNSAPDKSGLPSDRFSAERTGGSVSTLTIQRTQQEDSAVYLCASSPTYEQYFGPGTRLTVT.